This T cell receptor (beta chain) was captured by sequencing in a study of PD-L1 blockade in urothelial cancer. Study-level findings and limits: Below-median blood TCR clonality before treatment forecast better survival.

Only in-frame clones appear in the TCRdb table, and some are missing; sequencing was by immunoSEQ multiplex PCR. Of under 55,000 clones listed, over 75% are singletons. Trimming removed 6 bases from V and 6 bases from J; junction bases left unmatched: 6. Germline assignment: CDR1 MDHEN and CDR2 SYDVKM. The CDR3 covers 13 residues. Metastatic or locally advanced urothelial carcinoma was present in the patients. For this clone: Its antigen remains unknown.

The receptor comes from a man aged 40-49 years with urothelial cancer. Source: PBMCs, taken around atezolizumab (anti-PD-L1) treatment. The chain is built from TRBV28 and TRBJ2-7; 9 nucleotides match TRBD1. CDR3 sequence (DNA): TGTGCCAGCAGCGGGACAGGGCTTTTCGAGCAGTACTTC. It codes for CASSGTGLFEQYF.